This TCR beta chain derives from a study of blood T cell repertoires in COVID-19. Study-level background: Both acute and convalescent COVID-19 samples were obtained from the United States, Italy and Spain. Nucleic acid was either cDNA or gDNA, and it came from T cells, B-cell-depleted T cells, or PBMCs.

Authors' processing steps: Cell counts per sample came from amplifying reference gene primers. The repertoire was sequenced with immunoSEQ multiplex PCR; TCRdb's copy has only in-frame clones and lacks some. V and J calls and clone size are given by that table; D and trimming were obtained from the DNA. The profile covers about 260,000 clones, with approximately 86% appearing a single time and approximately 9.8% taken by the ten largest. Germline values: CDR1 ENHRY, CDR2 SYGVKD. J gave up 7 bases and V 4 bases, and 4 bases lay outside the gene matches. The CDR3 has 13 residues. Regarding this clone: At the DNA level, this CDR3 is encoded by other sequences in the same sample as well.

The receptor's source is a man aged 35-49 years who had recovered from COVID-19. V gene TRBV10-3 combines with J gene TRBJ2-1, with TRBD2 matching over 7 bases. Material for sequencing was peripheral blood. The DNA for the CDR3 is TGTGCCATCAGTGCCGTGGGGGGGAATGAGCAGTTCTTC. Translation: CAISAVGGNEQFF.